This is a list of T cell receptor beta chains from one sample in a study of post-analysis software for immune sequencing data. TCRdb passed the PCR reads through MiXCR, listing each CDR3 protein once. The sample carries approximately 630,000 distinct CDR3 sequences, more than 50% recorded once. Sequenced input: blood. The source of these receptors is a girl aged 2 to 10 with multiple sclerosis. Each CDR3 is given without its conserved first and last residue.

V	J	CDR3
TRBV29-1	TRBJ2-1	SVKTGRSEQF
TRBV11-2	TRBJ2-1	ASSSGGIEQF
TRBV4-1	TRBJ2-7	ASSQLTGVSTYEQY
TRBV20-1	TRBJ2-7	SARGAGSSYEQY
TRBV20-1	TRBJ1-4	SAAPNATGPEKLF
TRBV7-2	TRBJ2-1	ASRAGVSSYNEQF
TRBV6-5	TRBJ2-7	ASTLGSGIYEQY
TRBV29-1	TRBJ2-3	STPTSGGTDTQY
TRBV20-1	TRBJ2-5	SARDQAVQETQY
TRBV20-1	TRBJ2-3	SACSPKGATDTQY
TRBV4-3	TRBJ2-1	ASSQEWGDEQF
TRBV6-6	TRBJ1-5	ASSRSNHQPQH
TRBV7-2	NA	ASSLTGVRETQY
TRBV24-1	TRBJ2-5	ATSDLFTGTQY
TRBV29-1	TRBJ1-1	SALQGKAF
TRBV5-1	TRBJ2-7	ASRTTGGYEQY